The present T cell receptor (beta chain) was sequenced within a study of CD8+ T cells in alopecia areata. CDR3 size: 13 residues. The V end lost 6 bases, the J end lost 0 bases, and 8 bases lay between the germline ends. In germline, CDR1 is MGHDK, CDR2 SYGVNS. cDNA prepared by RNA extraction and subsequent reverse transcription served as the template for sequencing. Using immunoSEQ multiplex PCR, the repertoire was profiled, and TCRdb retains in-frame clones only, with some absent. The profile shows 160,000 or so clones, 50% to 75% of them singletons. General study points: Under tofacitinib, fewer expanded CD8+ clones appeared among the top 100 scalp clones.

This clone was picked up a small number of times. Its antigen is unidentified. Indicated treatment: oral pan-JAK inhibitor, 5-10 mg twice daily. Material: CD4+ T cells sorted from blood, obtained at approximately week 61, from a patient treated with tofacitinib. V usage is TRBV25-1 and J usage is TRBJ2-5, with D possibly matching TRBD1 (5 bases). This receptor was obtained from a human donor with alopecia areata. The CDR3 spells CASRRQHQETQYF. The CDR3 DNA reads TGTGCCAGCAGAAGACAGCACCAAGAGACCCAGTACTTC.